Each of the 12 T cell receptor beta chains below was sequenced from the same sample in a study of spatial heterogeneity in lung cancer (dated by TCRdb to between 2018 and 2020). The label giving this sample's time point can be read as: blood at routine non-recurrence follow-up after resection. The protocol used for the library was 5' RACE. Sequencing instrument: NextSeq 500. TCRdb reanalyzed the raw reads on its own, using fastp at Q25 for trimming and MiXCR for clone calling, and kept in-frame beta chains. Rows are combined by CDR3 protein, so each entry shows the most common genes and DNA. The sample has about 70,000 distinct CDR3 sequences on record, over 7% of them singletons. The ten largest clones take up 1.9% of the sample. Sequenced material: PBMCs, taken at follow-up. These receptors all come from a female donor with early-stage non-small cell lung cancer.

This clonotype was seen a few times. V usage is TRBV5-1 and J usage is TRBJ2-5; 8 positions match TRBD2. Germline CDR1 SGHRS, CDR2 YFSETQ. The CDR3 is made up of 17 amino acids. V dropped 4 bases and J dropped 7; count of bases not matched to a gene: 18. The CDR3 reads CASSERALAVGRRTQYF. The CDR3 nucleotides are TGCGCCAGCAGCGAGAGGGCACTAGCGGTTGGGAGGAGGACCCAGTACTTC. Full variable domain (rest looked up from reference TRBV5-1 and TRBJ2-5): KAGVTQTPRYLIKTRGQQVTLSCSPISGHRSVSWYQQTPGQGLQFLFEYFSETQRNKGNFPGRFSGRQFSNSRSEMNVSTLELGDSALYLCASSERALAVGRRTQYFGPGTRLLVL.

This clonotype is a singleton in its sample. V and J are TRBV2 and TRBJ2-2; D is unresolved. Germline CDR1 and CDR2: SNHLY and FYNNEI. V lost 7 bases, J lost 5 bases, and 11 bases lay in between. CDR3 size: 13 residues. For the CDR3, the DNA is TGTGCCAGCAATAACCTTTTAACCGGGGAGCTGTTTTTT. It encodes CASNNLLTGELFF.

This clonotype was counted at least ten times. The V call is TRBV15, the J call TRBJ1-6; D not certain. Germline CDR1 and CDR2: LNHNV and YYDKDF (reference sequence). V shed 0 bases and J shed 6 bases, with 0 bases lying between them. CDR3 length equals 12 residues. The CDR3 spells CATSRDNSPLHF. The CDR3 DNA sequence: TGTGCCACCAGCAGAGATAATTCACCCCTCCACTTT.

This clonotype was seen at least ten times. The genes are TRBV9 and TRBJ2-2; D could derive from TRBD1 or TRBD2 (5 bases each). This CDR3 region has 16 residues. CDR1 is SGDLS and CDR2 is YYNGEE in the germline V gene. With 1 base removed from V and 6 bases from J, the gap between germline ends came to 16 bases. CDR3 DNA sequence: TGTGCCAGCAGCGTATTGGGGGAGACTTCTTCCGGGGAGCTGTTTTTT. It is translated as CASSVLGETSSGELFF. Variable domain in full (rest from reference TRBV9 and TRBJ2-2): DSGVTQTPKHLITATGQRVTLRCSPRSGDLSVYWYQQSLDQGLQFLIQYYNGEERAKGNILERFSAQQFPDLHSELNLSSLELGDSALYFCASSVLGETSSGELFFGEGSRLTVL.

This clonotype was recorded many times. The chain has TRBV14 and TRBJ2-1; 8 nucleotides match TRBD2. This CDR3 comprises 12 residues. Trimming at V came to 4 bases and at J to 14 bases, leaving 7 bases not matched to a gene. CDR1 and CDR2 (germline): SGHDN, FVKESK. CDR3 coding DNA: TGTGCCAGCAGCCCAAGCGGGAGAATGAAGTTCTTC. Residues: CASSPSGRMKFF. The variable domain in full, with the rest retrieved from reference TRBV14 and TRBJ2-1, is EAGVTQFPSHSVIEKGQTVTLRCDPISGHDNLYWYRRVMGKEIKFLLHFVKESKQDESGMPNNRFLAERTGGTYSTLKVQPAELEDSGVYFCASSPSGRMKFFGPGTRLTVL.

This clonotype was seen at least ten times. The V and J genes are TRBV20-1 and TRBJ2-7; 7 bases align to TRBD1. The CDR3 has 14 residues. J gave up 1 base and V 4 bases, and 7 bases lay outside the gene matches. Per germline, CDR1 DFQATT and CDR2 SNEGSKA (reference sequence). CDR3 protein: CSAKDYRGSYEQYF. The CDR3 bases are TGCAGTGCTAAAGATTACAGGGGATCCTACGAGCAGTACTTC.

This clonotype was counted a few times. The J gene is TRBJ1-5, the V gene TRBV2; no reliable D call. Germline V gene sequence: CDR1 SNHLY, CDR2 FYNNEI. There are 13 residues in the CDR3. Trimming cost V 1 base and J 6 bases, with 7 bases left between them. Here the CDR3 reads CASSEEMSQPQHF. In DNA form, the CDR3 reads TGTGCCAGCAGTGAAGAAATGTCTCAGCCCCAGCATTTT.

The table lists this clonotype with many counts. V gene TRBV7-8 combines with J gene TRBJ2-1; 8 nucleotides agree with TRBD2. CDR3 length equals 16 residues. The J segment lost 9 bases and the V segment lost 7 bases, leaving 17 bases of the junction unmatched. CDR1 is SGHVS, CDR2 FQNEAQ, per germline. CDR3 loop: CASMDPTSAGWSEQFF. As DNA, the CDR3 is TGTGCCAGCATGGACCCGACTAGCGCCGGCTGGAGTGAGCAGTTCTTC.

This clonotype was picked up a small number of times. V and J are TRBV7-9 and TRBJ1-1; D call uncertain. Trimming took 2 bases from V and 1 from J, leaving 8 bases between them. Per germline, CDR1 SEHNR and CDR2 FQNEAQ (reference sequence). This CDR3 region has 14 residues. The CDR3 spells CASSLMSTNTEAFF. CDR3 nucleotides: TGTGCCAGCAGCTTAATGAGTACGAACACTGAAGCTTTCTTT.

The genes are TRBV12-3 or TRBV12-4 and TRBJ1-1, with TRBD1 identical over 7 bases. The V segment lost 3 bases and the J segment 3 bases; nucleotides outside the gene matches: 4. This CDR3 has 14 amino acids. The CDR3 nucleotides are TGTGCCAGCAGTTTTAGGCAGGGGGACACTGAAGCTTTCTTT. This sequence encodes CASSFRQGDTEAFF.

This clonotype has at least ten counts. The chain uses TRBV5-1 and TRBJ2-2; no clear D. The CDR3 sequence is 13 residues long. The V end lost 7 bases, the J end lost 3 bases, and 10 bases lay between the germline ends. Germline V CDR1 and CDR2: SGHRS, YFSETQ. The CDR3 region has the DNA TGCGCCAGCCGCTCCGGACACACCGGGGAGCTGTTTTTT. Protein product: CASRSGHTGELFF.

This clonotype was counted many times. The chain combines TRBV5-1 with TRBJ2-7; a weak D match, TRBD1 (6 bases). Germline CDR1 reads SGHRS; CDR2 reads YFSETQ. V was cut by 2 bases and J by 2 bases, with 14 bases left in between. This CDR3 contains 15 residues. The CDR3 is CASSFEQGGTYEQYF. For the CDR3, the DNA is TGCGCCAGCAGCTTCGAACAGGGTGGGACCTACGAGCAGTACTTC.